The source of this TCR beta chain is a study of blood T cell repertoires in COVID-19. Turning to the study itself: Sites in the United States, Italy and Spain provided acute and convalescent COVID-19 samples. Nucleic acid was either cDNA or gDNA, and it came from T cells, B-cell-depleted T cells, or PBMCs.

Methods used by the authors: Reference gene primer amplification in the assay estimated nucleated cell counts. Measured with immunoSEQ multiplex PCR; TCRdb has only the in-frame clones, and not every one. The V and J calls and clone size are taken from that table; D and trimming were inferred from the DNA. The table has 400,000 to 550,000 clones, about 89% seen once. V lost 3 bases and J lost 0; bases outside the gene matches: 6. The CDR3 extends over 18 amino acids. Germline-derived CDR1 and CDR2 are LGHNT and FRNRAP. Sequencing was performed on peripheral blood. The V call is TRBV12-5, the J call TRBJ2-1; 12 bases map to TRBD2. The receptor was isolated from a young woman with acute or convalescent COVID-19. The DNA of the CDR3 is TGTGCTAGTGGTTTCGGACTAGCGGGAACCGTCTCCTACAATGAGCAGTTCTTC. Translation: CASGFGLAGTVSYNEQFF.